The 11 T cell receptor beta chains given below trace back to one sample, sequenced in a study of shared clonotypes between healthy human individuals. Assay: immunoSEQ multiplex PCR; the TCRdb copy retains only in-frame clones and omits some. Seen here are about 2.4 million clones, roughly 93% observed once, and the top ten hold about 0.39%. Sequencing was performed on naive CD4+ T cells from PBMCs. The subset here: CD45RA+ positively selected. The source of these receptors is a man between 18 and 35 years old in good health. Some clones in this sample may be carry-over from other donors' samples.

Concerning this clone: Other DNA sequences within the sample encode an identical CDR3. V usage is TRBV2 and J usage is TRBJ1-2; D gene uncertain. Trimming shortened V by 6 bases and J by 7 bases, and 9 bases separated the two germline ends. The CDR3 has 11 amino acids. Per germline, CDR1 SNHLY and CDR2 FYNNEI. Here the CDR3 reads CASSVGGGYTF. CDR3 nucleotide sequence: TGTGCCAGCAGCGTGGGAGGTGGCTACACCTTC.

CDR3 sequence reads: CASSELFPGLNTEAFF. CDR3 sequence (DNA): TGTGCCAGCAGTGAATTGTTCCCGGGTTTGAACACTGAAGCTTTCTTT. The V gene is TRBV25-1, the J gene TRBJ1-1; unclear D gene. V was pared by 1 base and J by 0 bases, with 12 bases between. CDR1 and CDR2 (germline): MGHDK, SYGVNS. The CDR3 consists of 16 residues.

The V and J genes are TRBV11-3 and TRBJ2-2; 7 bases map to TRBD2. CDR1 and CDR2 from the germline V gene are SGHNT and YENEEA. The ends lost 4 bases at V and 2 bases at J; junction bases unmatched: 4. The CDR3 length is 15 residues. The CDR3, as DNA: TGTGCCAGCAGCTGGGACTACAGAAACACCGGGGAGCTGTTTTTT. Translated: CASSWDYRNTGELFF.

The chain recombines TRBV5-1 with TRBJ1-2, with D uncertain. CDR1 SGHRS and CDR2 YFSETQ come from the germline V gene. The CDR3 runs 14 residues. Trimming left V 2 bases short and J 0 bases short, with 8 bases between. DNA for the CDR3: TGCGCCAGCAGCTTCCAGGACGCTAACTATGGCTACACCTTC. Translated, it gives CASSFQDANYGYTF.

The chain employs TRBV5-1 and TRBJ2-7, with 8 nucleotides matching TRBD1. The germline CDR1 and CDR2 sequences are SGHRS and YFSETQ. V trimming: 2 bases; J trimming: 0 bases; junction bases outside the gene matches: 4. This CDR3 is 15 amino acids long. The CDR3 DNA follows: TGCGCCAGCAGCTTTCGGACAGGGAACTCCTACGAGCAGTACTTC. It translates to CASSFRTGNSYEQYF.

The CDR3 loop reads CASFTGGGEVNEQYF. CDR3 nucleotides: TGCGCCAGCTTCACGGGCGGGGGCGAGGTAAACGAGCAGTACTTC. The chain links TRBV5-1 to TRBJ2-7; D possibly corresponds to TRBD2 (7 bases). This CDR3 is built from 15 residues. Germline assignment: CDR1 SGHRS and CDR2 YFSETQ. V dropped 7 bases and J dropped 5 bases, with 22 bases sitting between them.

This rearrangement joins TRBV19 to TRBJ2-6; no firm D call. Trimming removed 6 bases at V and 0 bases at J, with 9 bases between. This CDR3 contains 15 residues. The germline gives CDR1 LNHDA, CDR2 SQIVND (reference sequence). The CDR3, as DNA: TGTGCCAGTAGAACTTTCAGCTCTGGGGCCAACGTCCTGACTTTC. This gives the protein CASRTFSSGANVLTF. Variable domain in full (rest from reference TRBV19 and TRBJ2-6): DGGITQSPKYLFRKEGQNVTLSCEQNLNHDAMYWYRQDPGQGLRLIYYSQIVNDFQKGDIAEGYSVSREKKESFPLTVTSAQKNPTAFYLCASRTFSSGANVLTFGAGSRLTVL.

The V call is TRBV29-1, the J call TRBJ2-1, with TRBD2 as a possible D gene (6 bases). V was cut by 8 bases and J by 4 bases, with 12 bases left in between. The CDR3 loop spans 12 amino acids. The germline V gene has CDR1 SQVTM and CDR2 ANQGSEA. This chain's CDR3 is CSIRDFYNEQFF. The CDR3 region has the DNA TGCAGCATCCGGGACTTTTACAATGAGCAGTTCTTC.

The chain links TRBV6-5 to TRBJ1-3; D is perhaps TRBD1 (6 bases). V lost 4 bases and J lost 2, with 12 bases in between. CDR1 and CDR2 from the germline V gene are MNHEY and SVGAGI. CDR3 length: 15 residues. The CDR3 bases are TGTGCCAGCAGTTCAATAACAGGGACTGGAAACACCATATATTTT. Its protein product is CASSSITGTGNTIYF.

This clone appeared a single time. V and J are TRBV5-8 and TRBJ1-5; D is possibly TRBD1 (6 bases). The V gene's germline CDR1 is SGHTS and CDR2 YDEGEE. With 4 bases removed from V and 9 bases from J, the gap between germline ends came to 17 bases. This CDR3 is built from 14 residues. CDR3 sequence (DNA): TGTGCCAGCAGCCTGACAGGAGCTCGCGGGCCCCAGCATTTT. Protein: CASSLTGARGPQHF.

The chain recombines TRBV9 with TRBJ2-3; the D gene could be TRBD1 or TRBD2 (5 bases each). Trimming left V 2 bases short and J 8 bases short, with 21 bases between. The CDR3 runs to 16 residues. In germline, CDR1 is SGDLS, CDR2 YYNGEE. CDR3 in DNA: TGTGCCAGCAGCGTGGGACCGCCTTCTGGTAGTAGTACGCAGTATTTT. Its translation: CASSVGPPSGSSTQYF.